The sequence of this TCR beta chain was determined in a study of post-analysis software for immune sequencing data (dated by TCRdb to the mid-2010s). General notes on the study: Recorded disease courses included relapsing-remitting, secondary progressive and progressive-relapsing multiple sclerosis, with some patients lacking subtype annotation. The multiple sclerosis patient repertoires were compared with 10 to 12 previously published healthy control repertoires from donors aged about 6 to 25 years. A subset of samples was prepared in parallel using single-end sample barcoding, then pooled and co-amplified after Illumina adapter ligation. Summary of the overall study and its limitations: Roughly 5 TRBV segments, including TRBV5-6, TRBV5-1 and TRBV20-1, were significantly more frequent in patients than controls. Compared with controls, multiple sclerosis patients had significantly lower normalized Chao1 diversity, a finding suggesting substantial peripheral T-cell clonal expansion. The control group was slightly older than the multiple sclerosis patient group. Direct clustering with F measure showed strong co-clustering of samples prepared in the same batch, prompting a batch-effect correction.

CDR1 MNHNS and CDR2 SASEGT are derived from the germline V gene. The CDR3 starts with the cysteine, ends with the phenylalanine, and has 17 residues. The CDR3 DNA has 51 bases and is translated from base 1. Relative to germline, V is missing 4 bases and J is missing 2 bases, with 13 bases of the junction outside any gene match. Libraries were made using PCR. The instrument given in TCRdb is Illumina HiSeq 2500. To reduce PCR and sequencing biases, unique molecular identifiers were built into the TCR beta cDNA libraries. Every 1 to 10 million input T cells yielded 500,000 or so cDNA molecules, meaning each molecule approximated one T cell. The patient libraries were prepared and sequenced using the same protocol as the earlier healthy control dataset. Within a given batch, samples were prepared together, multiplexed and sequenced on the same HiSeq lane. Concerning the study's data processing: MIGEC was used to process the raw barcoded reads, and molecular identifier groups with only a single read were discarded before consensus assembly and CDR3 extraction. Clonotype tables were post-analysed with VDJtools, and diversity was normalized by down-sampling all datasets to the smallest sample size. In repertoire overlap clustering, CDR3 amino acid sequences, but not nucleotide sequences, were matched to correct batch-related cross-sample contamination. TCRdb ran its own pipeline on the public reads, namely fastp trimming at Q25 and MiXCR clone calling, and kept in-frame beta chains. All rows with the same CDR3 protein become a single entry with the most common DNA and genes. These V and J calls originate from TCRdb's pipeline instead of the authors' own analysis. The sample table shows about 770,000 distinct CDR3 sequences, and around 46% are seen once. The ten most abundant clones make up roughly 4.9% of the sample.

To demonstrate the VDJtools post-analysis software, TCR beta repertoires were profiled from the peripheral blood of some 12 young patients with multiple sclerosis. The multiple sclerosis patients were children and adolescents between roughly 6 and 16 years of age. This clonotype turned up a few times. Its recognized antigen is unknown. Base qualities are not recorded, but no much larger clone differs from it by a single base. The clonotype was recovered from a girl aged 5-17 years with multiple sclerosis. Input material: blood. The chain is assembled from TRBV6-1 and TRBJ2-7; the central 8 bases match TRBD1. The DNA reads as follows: TGTGCCAGCAGTGGAGACCCCCCGGGACAGGACCCCTACGAGCAGTACTTC. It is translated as CASSGDPPGQDPYEQYF.